The T cell receptor beta chain under discussion was sequenced for a study of T cell changes during pregnancy in multiple sclerosis. The junction had 2 bases not matched to a gene; V was cut back by 0 bases and J by 4 bases. This CDR3 has 16 amino acids. CDR1 MGHRA and CDR2 YSYEKL come from the germline V gene. Using immunoSEQ multiplex PCR, the repertoire was profiled, and TCRdb retains in-frame clones only, with some absent. The sample has 56,000 or so clones, roughly 92% seen once. The chain carries TRBV4-1 and TRBJ2-5; 13 bases match TRBD2. The material was CD4+ T cells from peripheral blood mononuclear cells, obtained in the third trimester of pregnancy. This sequence was found in a female donor with multiple sclerosis, enrolled in a pregnancy study. In nucleotides, the CDR3 is TGCGCCAGCAGCCAAGAGGGACTAGCGGGAAGAGAGACCCAGTACTTC. Its protein is CASSQEGLAGRETQYF.